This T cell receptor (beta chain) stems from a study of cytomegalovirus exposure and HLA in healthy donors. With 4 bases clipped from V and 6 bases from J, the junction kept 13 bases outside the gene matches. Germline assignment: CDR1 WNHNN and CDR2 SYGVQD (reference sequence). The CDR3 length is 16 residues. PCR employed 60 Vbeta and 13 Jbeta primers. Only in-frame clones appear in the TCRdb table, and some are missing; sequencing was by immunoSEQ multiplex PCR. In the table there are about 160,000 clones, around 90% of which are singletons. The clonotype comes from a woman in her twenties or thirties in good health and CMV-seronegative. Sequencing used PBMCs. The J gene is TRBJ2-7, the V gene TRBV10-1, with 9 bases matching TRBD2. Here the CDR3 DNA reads TGCGCCAGCAGTGGGCTCCTTAACGGGCGGGAGGGCGAGCAGTACTTC. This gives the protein CASSGLLNGREGEQYF.